Listed below are T cell receptor beta chains from one sample, sequenced in a study of identical twins. One entry per CDR3 protein, called by TCRdb with MiXCR from the 5' RACE reads. The repertoire holds about 660,000 distinct CDR3 sequences, with 8.6% as singletons. The sample also formed part of further work on yellow fever vaccine responses in identical twins.

The sequenced material came from PBMCs. These receptor sequences come from a woman in her late teens or twenties in good health. Both conserved end residues are part of each CDR3. D genes are given only for firm matches. The size of a clone is reported for some rows only, either as once, few or many, or as a class for expanded clones.

D	size	J	V	CDR3	DNA
-	-	TRBJ2-3	TRBV7-9	CASSSTGPQGTDTQYF	TGTGCCAGCAGCTCAACCGGACCTCAGGGCACAGATACGCAGTATTTT
-	-	TRBJ1-1	TRBV29-1	CSTRQATHTEAFF	TGCAGCACTAGACAGGCCACCCACACTGAAGCTTTCTTT
-	few	TRBJ2-7	TRBV4-1	CASSPEDGGYYEQYF	TGCGCCAGCAGCCCAGAGGACGGCGGCTACTACGAGCAGTACTTC
-	many	TRBJ2-2	TRBV7-9	CASSLLDTGELFF	TGTGCCAGCAGTCTACTGGACACCGGGGAGCTGTTTTTT
-	-	TRBJ1-4	TRBV27	CASSLLGSGLTNEKLFF	TGTGCCAGCAGTTTATTGGGGTCTGGATTAACTAATGAAAAACTGTTTTTT
-	many	TRBJ2-3	TRBV5-1	CASSLVGSTDTQYF	TGTGCCAGCAGCTTAGTCGGTAGCACAGATACGCAGTATTTT
-	many	TRBJ1-4	TRBV20-1	CSASREAVNEKLFF	TGCAGTGCTAGCCGGGAGGCAGTGAATGAAAAACTGTTTTTT
-	-	TRBJ2-2	TRBV5-1	CASSSELTGELFF	TGCGCCAGCAGCTCGGAGTTGACCGGGGAGCTGTTTTTT
-	-	TRBJ2-1	TRBV7-2	CASSLARDSYNEQFF	TGTGCCAGCAGCTTAGCCCGGGATTCGTACAATGAGCAGTTCTTC
TRBD2	many	TRBJ2-7	TRBV7-9	CASSSRGTSGSLVEQYF	TGTGCCAGCAGCTCCCGAGGGACTAGCGGGAGTTTGGTCGAGCAGTACTTC
TRBD2	few	TRBJ2-1	TRBV19	CASKLRLAGVNEQFF	TGTGCCAGTAAACTTCGCCTAGCGGGAGTCAATGAGCAGTTCTTC
TRBD1	-	TRBJ2-3	TRBV5-1	CASSLAFGQGTDTQYF	TGCGCCAGCAGCTTGGCCTTCGGACAGGGCACAGATACGCAGTATTTT
TRBD1	few	TRBJ1-1	TRBV9	CASTPTGFGNTEAFF	TGTGCCAGCACCCCGACAGGGTTCGGAAACACTGAAGCTTTCTTT
-	-	TRBJ2-1	TRBV6-1	CASSEAGGLLSSYNEQFF	TGTGCCAGCAGTGAAGCGGGGGGACTTCTCAGCTCCTACAATGAGCAGTTCTTC